These 9 T cell receptor beta chains came from one sample sequenced in a study of regulatory T cells in long-lasting Graves disease. The sample's time point: persistent/refractory GD, antithyroid drugs over 5 years with positive TRAb. The authors made the TCR library using RNA they extracted from PBMCs. In building TCR beta libraries, iRepertoire HTBI primers were used together with Arm-PCR of CDR3 regions. TCRdb reprocessed the multiplex PCR reads via MiXCR and lists one record per CDR3 protein. Here the sample spans 350,000 to 450,000 distinct CDR3 sequences, around 23% being singletons. Sequences were derived from peripheral blood mononuclear cells (PBMCs), sampled when the disease was refractory, from a patient treated with antithyroid drugs. These receptors were collected from a middle-aged woman with Graves disease.

This clonotype appeared many times. This chain links TRBV2 with TRBJ2-7; D gene unclear. V was clipped by 6 bases and J by 3 bases, with 12 bases between them. CDR1 and CDR2 (germline): SNHLY, FYNNEI. CDR3 size: 13 residues. CDR3 protein: CASRKGLGYEQYF. Written as DNA, the CDR3 is TGTGCCAGCAGGAAGGGCCTTGGCTACGAGCAGTACTTC.

This clonotype was observed many times. The chain has TRBV10-2 and TRBJ2-5; D is unresolved. CDR3 length equals 15 residues. In germline, CDR1 is WSHSY, CDR2 SAAADI. V lost 0 bases, J lost 5 bases, and 13 bases lay in between. CDR3 sequence reads: CASSESGTPRETQYF. The CDR3 DNA reads TGCGCCAGCAGTGAGTCGGGAACGCCCCGCGAGACCCAGTACTTC.

The chain couples TRBV7-9 to TRBJ1-5; D might be TRBD1 (6 bases). The germline V and J ends were trimmed by 6 bases and 1 base, with 13 bases remaining between them. The length of the CDR3 is 15 residues. Germline lookup yields CDR1 SEHNR and CDR2 FQNEAQ (reference sequence). The CDR3 loop is CASSYHGTSNQPQHF. Written as DNA, the CDR3 is TGTGCCAGCAGTTACCACGGGACAAGCAATCAGCCCCAGCATTTT.

This clonotype was detected a few times. This chain links TRBV30 with TRBJ2-4; no definite D call. This CDR3 spans 11 amino acids. Germline lookup yields CDR1 GTSNPN and CDR2 SVGIG (reference sequence). The germline V and J ends were trimmed by 5 bases and 4 bases, with 6 bases remaining between them. Here the CDR3 reads CAWGDKNIQYF. Written as DNA, the CDR3 is TGTGCCTGGGGGGATAAAAACATTCAGTACTTC.

The sample holds a few counts of this clonotype. The V call is TRBV29-1, the J call TRBJ2-1; possibly TRBD1 or TRBD2 for D (5 bases each). Trimming stripped 4 bases from V and 5 bases from J, with 15 bases between. CDR3 size: 14 residues. Germline V gives CDR1 SQVTM, CDR2 ANQGSEA. The CDR3 region is CSVVLGPRHNEQFF. The CDR3 DNA reads TGCAGCGTTGTTCTGGGACCGAGACACAATGAGCAGTTCTTC.

This clonotype showed up many times. The V call is TRBV2, the J call TRBJ1-2, with TRBD1 matching 7 bases. CDR3 length: 13 amino acids. The V gene end was trimmed by 11 bases and the J gene end by 0 bases; junction bases not matched to a gene: 6. Germline V CDR1 and CDR2: SNHLY, FYNNEI. CDR3 amino acids: CAGRDSPNYGYTF. CDR3 nucleotide sequence: TGTGCCGGCCGGGACAGTCCTAACTATGGCTACACCTTC. Full variable domain (missing parts from reference TRBV2 and TRBJ1-2): EPEVTQTPSHQVTQMGQEVILRCVPISNHLYFYWYRQILGQKVEFLVSFYNNEISEKSEIFDDQFSVERPDGSNFTLKIRSTKLEDSAMYFCAGRDSPNYGYTFGSGTRLTVV.

This clonotype was recorded at least ten times. The rearrangement uses TRBV28 and TRBJ1-6; the D gene is possibly TRBD1 (6 bases). From germline, CDR1 is MDHEN and CDR2 SYDVKM. The germline V and J ends were trimmed by 3 bases and 9 bases, with 12 bases remaining between them. The CDR3 is 14 amino acids. CDR3 coding DNA: TGTGCCAGCAGTTTCGAGGGGGAGGCTTCACCCCTCCACTTT. Residues: CASSFEGEASPLHF. The full variable domain, rest sourced from reference TRBV28 and TRBJ1-6, is DVKVTQSSRYLVKRTGEKVFLECVQDMDHENMFWYRQDPGLGLRLIYFSYDVKMKEKGDIPEGYSVSREKKERFSLILESASTNQTSMYLCASSFEGEASPLHFGNGTRLTVT.

Details on this clonotype: A junction boundary mismatches the germline segment, possibly from a read error. The chain uses TRBV12-3 or TRBV12-4 and TRBJ2-7; 9 nucleotides match TRBD1. The CDR3 spans 15 residues. CDR3 protein: CACSFKGTGPYEQYF. CDR3 bases: TGTGCCTGCAGCTTCAAGGGGACAGGGCCCTACGAGCAGTACTTC.

This clonotype has at least ten counts. In nucleotides, the CDR3 is TGTGCCAGCAGTTCCCCTCCCTACGAGCAGTACTTC. Its protein product is CASSSPPYEQYF. The chain carries TRBV28 and TRBJ2-7; D uncertain. Germline V gene sequence: CDR1 MDHEN, CDR2 SYDVKM. The CDR3 is made up of 12 amino acids. Trimming pared 4 bases from V and 2 bases from J, leaving 6 bases between.